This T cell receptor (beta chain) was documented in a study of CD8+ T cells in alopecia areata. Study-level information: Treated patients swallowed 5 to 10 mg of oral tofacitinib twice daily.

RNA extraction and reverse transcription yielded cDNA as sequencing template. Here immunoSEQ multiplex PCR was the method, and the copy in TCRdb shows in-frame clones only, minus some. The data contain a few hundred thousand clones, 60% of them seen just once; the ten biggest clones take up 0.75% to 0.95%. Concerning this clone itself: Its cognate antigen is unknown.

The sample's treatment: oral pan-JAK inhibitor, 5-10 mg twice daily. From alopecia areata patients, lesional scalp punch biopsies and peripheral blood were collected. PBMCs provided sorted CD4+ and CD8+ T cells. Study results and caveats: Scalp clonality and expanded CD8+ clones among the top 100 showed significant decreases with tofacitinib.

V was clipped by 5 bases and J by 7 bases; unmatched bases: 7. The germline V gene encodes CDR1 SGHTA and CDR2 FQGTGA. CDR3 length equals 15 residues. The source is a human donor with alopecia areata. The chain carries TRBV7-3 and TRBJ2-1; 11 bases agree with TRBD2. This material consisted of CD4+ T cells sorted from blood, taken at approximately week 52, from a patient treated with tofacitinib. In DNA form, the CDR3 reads TGTGCCAGCAGCGTCCGACTAGCGGGGCATAATGAGCAGTTCTTC. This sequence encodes CASSVRLAGHNEQFF.